This TCR beta chain was captured by sequencing in a study of T cell responses to AZD1222 COVID-19 vaccine. In its sample, this clone was seen once. The antigen is unknown. Overall study findings and caveats: After the peak T cell response, and only then, were repertoires sampled. Receipt of two AZD1222 doses was followed by a rise in Spike-specific TCR breadth and depth.

The assay was immunoSEQ multiplex PCR, and TCRdb's table has in-frame clones only and misses some. This sample has 90,000 to 120,000 clones, with around nine tenths found just once. The CDR3 is 14 amino acids. V gave up 6 bases and J gave up 4 bases; unmatched junction bases: 5. CDR1 and CDR2 from the germline V gene are MNHNY and SVGAGI (reference sequence). The input for sequencing was peripheral blood, taken 28 days after the second dose of the MenACWY control vaccine. This TCR was recovered from an adult who received the MenACWY meningococcal vaccine as a control. The rearrangement links TRBV6-6 to TRBJ1-5, with 8 bases identical to TRBD1. The CDR3 here is CASREDRANQPQHF. The CDR3 nucleotides are TGTGCCAGCAGAGAGGACAGGGCAAATCAGCCCCAGCATTTT.